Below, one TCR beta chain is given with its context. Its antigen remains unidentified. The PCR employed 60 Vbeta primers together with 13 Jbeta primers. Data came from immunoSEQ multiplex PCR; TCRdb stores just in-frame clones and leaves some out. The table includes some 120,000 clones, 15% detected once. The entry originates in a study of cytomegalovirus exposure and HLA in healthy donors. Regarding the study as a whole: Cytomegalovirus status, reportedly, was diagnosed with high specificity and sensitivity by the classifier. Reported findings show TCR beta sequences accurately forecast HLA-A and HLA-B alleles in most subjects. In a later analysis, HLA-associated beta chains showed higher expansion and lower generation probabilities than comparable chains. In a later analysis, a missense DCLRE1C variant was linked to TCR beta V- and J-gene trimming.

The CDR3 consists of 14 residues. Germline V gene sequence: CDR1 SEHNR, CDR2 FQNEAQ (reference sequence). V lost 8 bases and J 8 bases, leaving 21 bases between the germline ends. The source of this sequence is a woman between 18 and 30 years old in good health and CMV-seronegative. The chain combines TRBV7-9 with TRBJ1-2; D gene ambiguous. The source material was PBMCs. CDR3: CASSPLGGSQGYTF. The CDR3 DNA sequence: TGTGCCAGCTCGCCCTTGGGAGGGAGTCAGGGCTACACCTTC.